This passage covers 18 T cell receptor beta chains from one sample sequenced in a study of blood T cells in healthy people across ages. The second PCR ran roughly 6 to 11 cycles with a sample-barcoded 5' primer and J-beta primers. Each CDR3 protein is one row after TCRdb ran MiXCR on the 5' RACE reads. The sample lists about 560,000 distinct CDR3 sequences, about a quarter occurring once. The sample was also reused in another study, on T cells of mothers and their children.

Sequences were obtained from blood. The receptors originated from a boy between 2 and 10 years old in good health.

The chain carries TRBV27 and TRBJ2-1; either TRBD1 or TRBD2 may supply D (5 bases each). V lost 2 bases and J lost 6, with 17 bases in between. Germline values: CDR1 MNHEY, CDR2 SMNVEV (reference sequence). The CDR3 loop spans 16 amino acids. The CDR3 loop is CASSLRLAGTGNEQFF. The CDR3 DNA is TGTGCCAGCAGTTTACGCCTGGCAGGGACCGGCAATGAGCAGTTCTTC.

In this sample, this clonotype turned up once. The chain employs TRBV4-3 and TRBJ2-7; TRBD2 matches at 11 bases. This CDR3 region has 15 residues. V trimming: 3 bases; J trimming: 6 bases; junction bases outside the gene matches: 7. The germline CDR1 and CDR2 sequences are LGHNA and YSLEER. The CDR3 sequence is CASSQTSGKGSEQYF. CDR3 coding DNA: TGCGCCAGCAGCCAGACTAGCGGGAAGGGTTCCGAGCAGTACTTC.

This clonotype was detected a few times. The chain uses TRBV20-1 and TRBJ1-1; D remains unclear. The CDR3 is 13 residues long. Germline CDR1 reads DFQATT; CDR2 reads SNEGSKA (reference sequence). The V end lost 1 base, the J end lost 3 bases, and 9 bases lay between the germline ends. The CDR3 reads CSARAYMDTEAFF. Written as DNA, the CDR3 is TGCAGTGCTAGAGCTTACATGGACACTGAAGCTTTCTTT.

The chain couples TRBV7-2 to TRBJ2-5, with 8 positions matching TRBD1. Trimming removed 6 bases from V and 5 bases from J; junction bases left unmatched: 11. This CDR3 contains 15 residues. Germline-derived CDR1 and CDR2 are SGHTA and FQGNSA. The CDR3 DNA reads TGTGCCAGCAGTTGGGACAGGAGGTTTTACGAGACCCAGTACTTC. As protein: CASSWDRRFYETQYF. Combining the CDR3 with reference TRBV7-2 and TRBJ2-5 gives the whole variable domain GAGVSQSPSNKVTEKGKDVELRCDPISGHTALYWYRQSLGQGLEFLIYFQGNSAPDKSGLPSDRFSAERTGGSVSTLTIQRTQQEDSAVYLCASSWDRRFYETQYFGPGTRLLVL.

The V call is TRBV20-1, the J call TRBJ2-7; D is ambiguous. Deletions cut 0 bases from V and 2 bases from J, with 8 bases between. This CDR3 spans 13 amino acids. From germline, CDR1 is DFQATT and CDR2 SNEGSKA (reference sequence). This CDR3 is CSARDLSTYEQYF. The CDR3 DNA reads TGCAGTGCTAGAGATCTTTCCACCTACGAGCAGTACTTC.

This clonotype occurred many times. V is TRBV12-3 or TRBV12-4 and J is TRBJ2-5, with D possibly being TRBD1 or TRBD2 (5 bases each). The CDR3 has 11 residues. V lost 1 base and J lost 10, with 7 bases in between. The CDR3 sequence: CASSLGGDQYF. DNA for the CDR3: TGTGCCAGCAGTTTAGGAGGGGACCAGTACTTC.

In its sample, this clonotype was seen a few times. The chain's CDR3 is CASSRTGGTEKLFF. The CDR3 DNA sequence: TGTGCCAGCAGTCGGACAGGGGGTACTGAAAAACTGTTTTTT. The V call is TRBV5-6, the J call TRBJ1-4; 10 bases map to TRBD1. From germline, CDR1 is SGHDT and CDR2 YYEEEE. The CDR3 contains 14 residues. Trimming cost V 5 bases and J 7 bases; bases outside gene matches: 5. Combining the CDR3 with reference TRBV5-6 and TRBJ1-4 gives the whole variable domain DAGVTQSPTHLIKTRGQQVTLRCSPKSGHDTVSWYQQALGQGPQFIFQYYEEEERQRGNFPDRFSGHQFPNYSSELNVNALLLGDSALYLCASSRTGGTEKLFFGSGTQLSVL.

The rearrangement links TRBV10-3 to TRBJ2-5; D gene uncertain. TRBJ2-7 explains the end of the DNA better; the J call may be wrong. Germline assignment: CDR1 ENHRY and CDR2 SYGVKD. The CDR3 is 14 amino acids. The CDR3 DNA sequence: TGTGCCATCACGAAGGCTGCAGGTTCCTACGAGCAGTACTTC. Residues: CAITKAAGSYEQYF.

The J gene is TRBJ2-7, the V gene TRBV14, with 8 bases identical to TRBD1. Germline CDR1 SGHDN, CDR2 FVKESK. There are 16 residues in the CDR3. With 5 bases clipped from V and 5 bases from J, the junction kept 14 bases outside the gene matches. CDR3 DNA sequence: TGTGCCAGCAGCGCGAATCCGGGACAGGTTTCTAACGAGCAGTACTTC. Residues: CASSANPGQVSNEQYF.

The chain couples TRBV6-1 to TRBJ1-3; no definite D call. CDR1 and CDR2 (germline): MNHNS, SASEGT. V was clipped by 0 bases and J by 1 base, with 16 bases between them. The CDR3 is 18 residues long. CDR3 nucleotide sequence: TGTGCCAGCAGTGAAGCCTCGGTCTGGGGTCTATCTGGAAACACCATATATTTT. Its translation is CASSEASVWGLSGNTIYF.

The rearrangement uses TRBV18 and TRBJ1-2; 8 nucleotides match TRBD1. Germline V gives CDR1 KGHSH, CDR2 LQKENI. The junction had 10 bases not matched to a gene; V was cut back by 3 bases and J by 7 bases. The CDR3 sequence is 15 residues long. The CDR3 protein is CASSPVFRGHRGYTF. CDR3 in DNA: TGTGCCAGCTCACCTGTGTTCAGGGGGCATCGTGGCTACACCTTC. Full variable domain (remainder filled in from reference TRBV18 and TRBJ1-2): NAGVMQNPRHLVRRRGQEARLRCSPMKGHSHVYWYRQLPEEGLKFMVYLQKENIIDESGMPKERFSAEFPKEGPSILRIQQVVRGDSAAYFCASSPVFRGHRGYTFGSGTRLTVV.

The rearrangement joins TRBV6-2 or TRBV6-3 to TRBJ2-1, with 8 bases aligning to TRBD2. Germline trimming cut 6 bases from V and 0 bases from J; bases unmatched to any gene: 4. The germline CDR1 and CDR2 sequences are MNHEY and SVGEGT. CDR3 length: 15 residues. The CDR3 coding sequence is TGTGCCAGCAGGAGCGGGAGCCGCTCCTACAATGAGCAGTTCTTC. Translated, it gives CASRSGSRSYNEQFF.

This clonotype has a handful of counts. The chain's CDR3 is CASTLGTPRYNEQFF. The DNA for the CDR3 is TGTGCCAGCACCTTAGGGACCCCACGGTACAATGAGCAGTTCTTC. The chain joins TRBV12-3 or TRBV12-4 to TRBJ2-1; either TRBD1 or TRBD2 may fit D (5 bases each). V lost 7 bases, J lost 4 bases, and 17 bases lay in between. The CDR3 spans 15 residues.

This clonotype was observed a few times. The V gene is TRBV11-2, the J gene TRBJ1-6, with D tentatively TRBD1 (5 bases). The V end lost 2 bases, the J end lost 9 bases, and 11 bases lay between the germline ends. Germline V lookup: CDR1 SGHAT, CDR2 FQNNGV. The CDR3 contains 14 residues. CDR3 DNA sequence: TGTGCCAGCAGCTTAAATCAGGGTGGTTCACCCCTCCACTTT. Its protein is CASSLNQGGSPLHF.

This clonotype has a handful of counts. V gene TRBV6-5 combines with J gene TRBJ1-4, with 9 bases that match TRBD1. Germline values: CDR1 MNHEY, CDR2 SVGAGI. CDR3 length equals 18 residues. J gave up 5 bases and V 2 bases, and 12 bases lay outside the gene matches. DNA for the CDR3: TGTGCCAGCAGTTACCGGAGGACAGGGGCGTATGCGAATGAAAAACTGTTTTTT. Its translation: CASSYRRTGAYANEKLFF.

J is TRBJ2-3 and V is TRBV20-1; possibly TRBD1 for D (6 bases). Germline V gene data show CDR1 as DFQATT and CDR2 as SNEGSKA (reference sequence). The CDR3 is 13 amino acids. With 6 bases removed from V and 3 bases from J, the gap between germline ends came to 13 bases. DNA for the CDR3: TGCAGTGCCGGGAACAGGGATACAGATACGCAGTATTTT. Its protein product is CSAGNRDTDTQYF.

The chain uses TRBV7-2 and TRBJ1-2; D is undetermined. CDR3 length equals 12 residues. V lost 1 base and J lost 8, with 8 bases in between. CDR1 and CDR2 (germline): SGHTA, FQGNSA. The CDR3 sequence: CASSLEAGGYTF. DNA of the CDR3: TGTGCCAGCAGCTTAGAGGCAGGCGGCTACACCTTC.

The chain combines TRBV18 with TRBJ2-1, with 8 bases fitting TRBD2. CDR1 and CDR2 from the germline V gene are KGHSH and LQKENI. Losses at the gene ends were 0 bases for V and 10 bases for J; bases not matched to a gene: 5. The CDR3 has 14 amino acids. The CDR3, as DNA: TGTGCCAGCTCACCACCGGGACTAGGATTGGAGCAGTTCTTC. This gives the protein CASSPPGLGLEQFF.